Below, 8 T cell receptor beta chains from the same sample are listed, as sequenced in a study of blood T cell repertoires in COVID-19. Sequencing was performed with immunoSEQ multiplex PCR; in TCRdb, only in-frame clones are kept and a portion is missing. The sample has under 150,000 clones; roughly 84% are singletons. Sequencing input: PBMCs or T cells enriched from blood (not recorded which). The source of these receptors is a woman aged 45 to 65 who had been exposed to COVID-19.

The chain recombines TRBV19 with TRBJ1-4; TRBD1 might be the D (6 bases). V lost 5 bases and J lost 3, with 16 bases in between. The germline V gene encodes CDR1 LNHDA and CDR2 SQIVND (reference sequence). CDR3 length equals 16 residues. The CDR3: CASSPLRTASNEKLFF. In DNA, the CDR3 is TGTGCCAGTAGTCCACTAAGGACAGCTTCTAATGAAAAACTGTTTTTT.

This clone has a handful of counts. CDR3 loop: CASSLRTGGKETQYF. The CDR3 bases are TGTGCCAGCAGCCTACGGACAGGGGGTAAAGAGACCCAGTACTTC. The genes are TRBV7-9 and TRBJ2-5, with 10 bases lining up with TRBD1. The CDR3 extends over 15 amino acids. V trimming: 5 bases; J trimming: 3 bases; junction bases outside the gene matches: 6. Germline V gene lookup returns CDR1 SEHNR and CDR2 FQNEAQ (reference sequence). Together with reference TRBV7-9 and TRBJ2-5, the CDR3 gives the full variable domain: DTGVSQNPRHKITKRGQNVTFRCDPISEHNRLYWYRQTLGQGPEFLTYFQNEAQLEKSRLLSDRFSAERPKGSFSTLEIQRTEQGDSAMYLCASSLRTGGKETQYFGPGTRLLVL.

This clone came up once. The chain combines TRBV5-1 with TRBJ2-1; 10 bases are a match to TRBD2. The ends lost 3 bases at V and 7 bases at J; junction bases unmatched: 10. The germline gives CDR1 SGHRS, CDR2 YFSETQ. This CDR3 comprises 16 residues. The CDR3 DNA sequence: TGCGCCAGCAGCTCAGGACTAGCGGTTATCCCAAATGAGCAGTTCTTC. Amino acid sequence: CASSSGLAVIPNEQFF.

In nucleotides, the CDR3 is TGTGCCAGCAGTTACCAACAGGGAGACACCATATATTTT. Protein: CASSYQQGDTIYF. The chain links TRBV7-6 to TRBJ1-3; D may be TRBD1 (6 bases). Trimming removed 6 bases from V and 8 bases from J, with 14 bases in between. The CDR3 runs 13 residues. Germline CDR1 and CDR2: SGHVS and FNYEAQ.

The chain is built from TRBV3-1 (or the pseudogene TRBV3-2) and TRBJ2-2; 7 bases match TRBD2. Germline loops: CDR1 LGHDT, CDR2 YNNKEL (reference sequence). This CDR3 has 16 residues. The V gene end was trimmed by 2 bases and the J gene end by 0 bases; junction bases not matched to a gene: 3. The CDR3 nucleotides are TGTGCCAGCAGCCAATTAAGCGGGGCGAACACCGGGGAGCTGTTTTTT. It is translated as CASSQLSGANTGELFF.

In its sample, this clone was seen once. The chain combines TRBV5-6 with TRBJ2-7; no definite D call. Germline CDR1 reads SGHDT; CDR2 reads YYEEEE. Between the trimmed V and J ends, which lost 5 bases and 3 bases, there was a span of 9 bases. The CDR3 has 12 amino acids. Here the CDR3 reads CASRQSNYEQYF. The CDR3 nucleotides are TGTGCCAGCAGACAATCCAACTACGAGCAGTACTTC.

The chain has TRBV7-2 and TRBJ2-7, with TRBD2 matching over 9 bases. The CDR3 is made up of 14 amino acids. Germline V gene sequence: CDR1 SGHTA, CDR2 FQGNSA. Unmatched junction bases numbered 8, after V lost 5 bases and J lost 6 bases. In DNA form, the CDR3 reads TGTGCCAGCAGCCACGGGACTAGCTTTGTCGAGCAGTACTTC. It codes for CASSHGTSFVEQYF.

The chain is built from TRBV7-2 and TRBJ2-3; TRBD1 agrees at 7 bases. Germline V gives CDR1 SGHTA, CDR2 FQGNSA. Trimming at V came to 3 bases and at J to 2 bases, leaving 11 bases not matched to a gene. This CDR3 has 17 amino acids. CDR3 in amino acids: CASSLQLSRGPTDTQYF. As DNA, the CDR3 is TGTGCCAGCAGCTTGCAACTATCGAGGGGGCCCACAGATACGCAGTATTTT. The full variable domain, rest sourced from reference TRBV7-2 and TRBJ2-3, is GAGVSQSPSNKVTEKGKDVELRCDPISGHTALYWYRQSLGQGLEFLIYFQGNSAPDKSGLPSDRFSAERTGGSVSTLTIQRTQQEDSAVYLCASSLQLSRGPTDTQYFGPGTRLTVL.